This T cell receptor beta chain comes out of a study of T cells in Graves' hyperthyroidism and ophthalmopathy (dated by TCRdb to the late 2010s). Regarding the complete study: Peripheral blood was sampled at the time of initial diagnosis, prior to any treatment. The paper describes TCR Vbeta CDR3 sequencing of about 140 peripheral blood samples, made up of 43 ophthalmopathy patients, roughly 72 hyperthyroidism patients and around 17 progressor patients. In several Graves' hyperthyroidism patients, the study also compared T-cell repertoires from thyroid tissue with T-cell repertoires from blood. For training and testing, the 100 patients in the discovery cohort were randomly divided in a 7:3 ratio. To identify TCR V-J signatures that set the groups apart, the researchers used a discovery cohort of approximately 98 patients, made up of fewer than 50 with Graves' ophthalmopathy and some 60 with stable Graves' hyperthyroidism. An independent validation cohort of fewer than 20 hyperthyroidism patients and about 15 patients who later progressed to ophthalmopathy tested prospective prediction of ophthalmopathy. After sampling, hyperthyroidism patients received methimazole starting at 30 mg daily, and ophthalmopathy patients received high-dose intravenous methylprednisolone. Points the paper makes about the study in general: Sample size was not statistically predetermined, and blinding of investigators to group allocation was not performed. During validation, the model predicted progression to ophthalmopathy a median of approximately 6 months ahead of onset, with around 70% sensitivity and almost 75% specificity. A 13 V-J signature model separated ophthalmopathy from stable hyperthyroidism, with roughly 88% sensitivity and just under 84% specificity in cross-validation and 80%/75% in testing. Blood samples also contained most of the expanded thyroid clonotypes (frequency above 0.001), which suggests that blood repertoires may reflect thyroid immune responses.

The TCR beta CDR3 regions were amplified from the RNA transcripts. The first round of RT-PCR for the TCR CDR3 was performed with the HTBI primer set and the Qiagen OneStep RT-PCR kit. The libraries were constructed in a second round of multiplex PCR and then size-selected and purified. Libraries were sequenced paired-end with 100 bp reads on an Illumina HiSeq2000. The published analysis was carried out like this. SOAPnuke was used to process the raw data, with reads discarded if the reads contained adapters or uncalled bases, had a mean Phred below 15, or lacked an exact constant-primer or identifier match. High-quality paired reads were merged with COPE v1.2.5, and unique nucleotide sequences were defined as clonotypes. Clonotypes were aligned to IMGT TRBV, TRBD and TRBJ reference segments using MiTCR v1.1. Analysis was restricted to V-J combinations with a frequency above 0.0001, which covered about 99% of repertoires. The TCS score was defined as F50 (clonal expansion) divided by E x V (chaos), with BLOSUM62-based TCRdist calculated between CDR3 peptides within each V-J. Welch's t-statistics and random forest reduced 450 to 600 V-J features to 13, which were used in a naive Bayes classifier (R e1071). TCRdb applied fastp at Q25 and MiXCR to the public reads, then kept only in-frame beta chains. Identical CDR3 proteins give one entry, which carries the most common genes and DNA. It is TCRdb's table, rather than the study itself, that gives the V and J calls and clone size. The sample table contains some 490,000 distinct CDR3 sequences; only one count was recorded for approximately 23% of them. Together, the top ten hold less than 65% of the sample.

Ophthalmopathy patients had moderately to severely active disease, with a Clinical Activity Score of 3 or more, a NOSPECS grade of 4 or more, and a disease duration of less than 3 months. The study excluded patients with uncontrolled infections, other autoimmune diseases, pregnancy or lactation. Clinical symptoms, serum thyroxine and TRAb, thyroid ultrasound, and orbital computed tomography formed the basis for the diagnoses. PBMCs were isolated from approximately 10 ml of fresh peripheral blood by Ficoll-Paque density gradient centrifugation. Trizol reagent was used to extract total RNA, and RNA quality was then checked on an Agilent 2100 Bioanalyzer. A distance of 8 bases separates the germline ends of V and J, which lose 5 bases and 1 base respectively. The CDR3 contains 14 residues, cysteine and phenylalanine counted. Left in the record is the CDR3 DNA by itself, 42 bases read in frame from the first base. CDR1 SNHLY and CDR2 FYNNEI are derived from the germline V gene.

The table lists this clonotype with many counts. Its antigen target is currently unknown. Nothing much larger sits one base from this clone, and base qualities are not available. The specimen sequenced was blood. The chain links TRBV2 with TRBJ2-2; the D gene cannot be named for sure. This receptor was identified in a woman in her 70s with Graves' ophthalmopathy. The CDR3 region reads CASSNTKNTGELFF. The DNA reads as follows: TGTGCCAGCAGTAACACCAAGAACACCGGGGAGCTGTTTTTT.